The 30 T cell receptor beta chains presented below share a single source sample, sequenced in a study of T cell responses to AZD1222 COVID-19 vaccine. Measured with immunoSEQ multiplex PCR; TCRdb has only the in-frame clones, and not every one. The sample gives 100,000 to 150,000 clones, about nine tenths of which show up once; around 24% is in the top ten. The input for sequencing was peripheral blood, taken on day 0 of AZD1222 vaccination. All receptors come from an adult in good health.

Points on this clone: The same CDR3 also results from other DNA sequences found in this sample. The rearrangement joins TRBV4-3 to TRBJ2-2, with D hard to call. Trimming took 0 bases from V and 2 from J, leaving 10 bases between them. This CDR3 is built from 16 residues. CDR1 and CDR2 (germline): LGHNA, YSLEER. The CDR3 sequence: CASSQDRGINTGELFF. The CDR3 DNA follows: TGCGCCAGCAGCCAAGATCGTGGGATAAACACCGGGGAGCTGTTTTTT.

The chain is built from TRBV4-2 and TRBJ1-2, with D possibly matching TRBD1 (5 bases). CDR1 and CDR2 from the germline V gene are LGHNA and YNFKEQ. V was cut by 2 bases and J by 3 bases, with 13 bases left in between. There are 15 residues in the CDR3. CDR3 sequence: CASSQSGGKDYGYTF. The CDR3 region has the DNA TGTGCCAGCAGCCAAAGCGGGGGGAAAGACTATGGCTACACCTTC.

CDR3 DNA: TGTGCCAGCTCACCGTCGGTGGGGAATCAGCCCCAGCATTTT. Translation: CASSPSVGNQPQHF. The chain uses TRBV18 and TRBJ1-5; D is undetermined. With 3 bases removed from V and 4 bases from J, the gap between germline ends came to 10 bases. CDR3 length equals 14 residues. Germline CDR1 and CDR2: KGHSH and LQKENI.

The chain combines TRBV7-2 with TRBJ1-1; 8 nucleotides match TRBD1. Germline trimming cut 2 bases from V and 4 bases from J; bases unmatched to any gene: 9. Germline CDR1 is SGHTA and CDR2 is FQGNSA. The CDR3 length is 16 residues. Here the CDR3 reads CASSLYQGAMGTEAFF. The CDR3 DNA is TGTGCCAGCAGCTTATACCAGGGGGCGATGGGCACTGAAGCTTTCTTT.

The chain employs TRBV12-3 or TRBV12-4 and TRBJ2-1; D unclear. The CDR3 runs to 11 residues. The V end lost 5 bases, the J end lost 9 bases, and 8 bases lay between the germline ends. The CDR3 bases are TGTGCCAGCAGTGAAATTGGTGAGCAGTTCTTC. Protein: CASSEIGEQFF.

This clone was recorded only once. This sequence joins TRBV13 and TRBJ2-1; the D gene could be TRBD1 or TRBD2 (6 bases each). Germline lookup yields CDR1 PRHDT and CDR2 FYEKMQ (reference sequence). This CDR3 spans 16 amino acids. Trimming shortened V by 2 bases and J by 0 bases, and 11 bases separated the two germline ends. The CDR3 DNA reads as TGTGCCAGCAGCTTATTTGGGGGGCGCTCCTACAATGAGCAGTTCTTC. Protein product: CASSLFGGRSYNEQFF.

There are a few counts of this clone. The rearrangement links TRBV21-1 to TRBJ2-5; the DNA was not compared with TRBD2, the D call given in the table. TRBV21-1 is flagged as a pseudogene. This CDR3 spans 16 amino acids. The CDR3 protein is CASSRPGGSAQETQYF. CDR3 nucleotides: TGTGCCAGCAGCCGCCCGGGGGGCAGCGCCCAAGAGACCCAGTACTTC.

This chain links TRBV6-6 with TRBJ2-7; D ambiguous. Germline assignment: CDR1 MNHNY and CDR2 SVGAGI (reference sequence). CDR3 size: 14 residues. The V end lost 2 bases, the J end lost 5 bases, and 13 bases lay between the germline ends. DNA for the CDR3: TGTGCCAGCAGTTACGACCCGTTTGTGGACGAGCAGTACTTC. This codes for CASSYDPFVDEQYF.

The chain uses TRBV12-3 or TRBV12-4 and TRBJ1-2; TRBD1 might be the D (6 bases). Between the trimmed V and J ends, which lost 6 bases and 8 bases, there was a span of 16 bases. This CDR3 has 13 residues. The CDR3 protein is CASRGQLVGGYTF. The CDR3 DNA is TGTGCCAGCAGAGGACAGTTAGTCGGCGGCTACACCTTC.

The gene calls are TRBV11-2 and TRBJ2-3; the D is unclear. CDR1 and CDR2 from the germline V gene are SGHAT and FQNNGV. The V and J ends lost 5 bases and 0 bases respectively, with 6 bases between them. The CDR3 totals 13 residues. The CDR3 sequence is CASSPQSTDTQYF. CDR3 sequence (DNA): TGTGCCAGCAGCCCGCAGAGCACAGATACGCAGTATTTT.

This CDR3 is CASGPIRDWGEQYF. Here the CDR3 DNA reads TGTGCCAGCGGTCCAATAAGGGATTGGGGCGAGCAGTACTTC. The chain links TRBV28 to TRBJ2-7, with D unresolved. The V and J ends lost 8 bases and 6 bases respectively, with 20 bases between them. Germline CDR1 MDHEN, CDR2 SYDVKM. This CDR3 comprises 14 residues.

The chain recombines TRBV30 with TRBJ1-5; TRBD1 matches at 8 bases. This CDR3 comprises 13 residues. Germline CDR1 is GTSNPN and CDR2 is SVGIG (reference sequence). The trim removed 1 base at V and 5 bases at J, leaving 1 base unmatched. The CDR3 DNA reads as TGTGCCTGGAGTGGGACAGGGTATCAGCCCCAGCATTTT. Encoded protein: CAWSGTGYQPQHF.

The rearrangement links TRBV3-1 (or the pseudogene TRBV3-2) to TRBJ2-7, with 7 positions matching TRBD1. V dropped 4 bases and J dropped 3; count of bases not matched to a gene: 9. CDR1 LGHDT and CDR2 YNNKEL come from the germline V gene (reference sequence). The CDR3 has 15 residues. Written as DNA, the CDR3 is TGTGCCAGCAGCCTACCTCAGGGGGAGAGCTACGAGCAGTACTTC. Its translation: CASSLPQGESYEQYF.

The chain joins TRBV7-2 to TRBJ2-1, with D possibly called TRBD1 or TRBD2 (5 bases each). The germline V and J ends were trimmed by 0 bases and 1 base, with 10 bases remaining between them. Looked up from germline, CDR1 is SGHTA and CDR2 is FQGNSA. CDR3 length: 16 amino acids. This chain's CDR3 is CASSLAGTVSYNEQFF. The CDR3 DNA follows: TGTGCCAGCAGCTTAGCCGGGACGGTGTCCTACAATGAGCAGTTCTTC. Complete variable domain (other parts from reference TRBV7-2 and TRBJ2-1): GAGVSQSPSNKVTEKGKDVELRCDPISGHTALYWYRQSLGQGLEFLIYFQGNSAPDKSGLPSDRFSAERTGGSVSTLTIQRTQQEDSAVYLCASSLAGTVSYNEQFFGPGTRLTVL.

V and J are TRBV2 and TRBJ2-2; D remains ambiguous. The CDR3 spans 12 residues. Germline V gene lookup returns CDR1 SNHLY and CDR2 FYNNEI. V lost 7 bases and J 6 bases, leaving 9 bases between the germline ends. CDR3 coding DNA: TGTGCCAGCATGTTATGGGCCGGGGAGCTGTTTTTT. Protein product: CASMLWAGELFF.

This chain uses TRBV28 with TRBJ2-3; D remains ambiguous. Germline V gene data show CDR1 as MDHEN and CDR2 as SYDVKM. The germline V and J ends were trimmed by 8 bases and 6 bases, with 9 bases remaining between them. This CDR3 has 11 residues. The CDR3: CASGLTDTQYF. The CDR3 DNA reads TGTGCCAGCGGCTTAACGGATACGCAGTATTTT.

The chain is built from TRBV28 and TRBJ1-1; no definite D call. V was cut by 3 bases and J by 1 base, with 15 bases left in between. The CDR3 contains 16 residues. From germline, CDR1 is MDHEN and CDR2 SYDVKM. As DNA, the CDR3 is TGTGCCAGCAGTTTTCTCCTACGGGGAGGGAACACTGAAGCTTTCTTT. This encodes CASSFLLRGGNTEAFF.

This chain connects TRBV7-3 to TRBJ1-2, with 11 bases lining up with TRBD1. In germline, CDR1 is SGHTA, CDR2 FQGTGA. The CDR3 has 15 residues. V was pared by 5 bases and J by 7 bases, with 9 bases of the junction left unmatched. This chain's CDR3 is CASSPGQGAFGGYTF. As DNA, the CDR3 is TGTGCCAGCAGCCCTGGACAGGGGGCTTTCGGTGGCTACACCTTC.

CDR3 in DNA: TGTGCCAGCAGCTTATGGCATAGGTGGGCAATGCCCTACGAGCAGTACTTC. Translated: CASSLWHRWAMPYEQYF. The rearrangement links TRBV7-9 to TRBJ2-7, with D uncertain. CDR1 is SEHNR, CDR2 FQNEAQ, per germline (reference sequence). CDR3 length equals 17 residues. Trimming shortened V by 2 bases and J by 2 bases, and 19 bases separated the two germline ends.

This chain uses TRBV7-2 with TRBJ2-7; D uncertain. This CDR3 contains 14 residues. Per germline, CDR1 SGHTA and CDR2 FQGNSA. V was shortened by 2 bases and J by 3 bases, with 11 bases between the two germline ends. As DNA, the CDR3 is TGTGCCAGCAGCTTAAATAACGGACGCTACGAGCAGTACTTC. Translation: CASSLNNGRYEQYF.

The V and J genes are TRBV7-2 and TRBJ2-3; no definite D call. V gave up 0 bases and J gave up 4 bases, with 8 bases separating them. CDR3 length: 14 residues. CDR1 SGHTA and CDR2 FQGNSA come from the germline V gene. The CDR3 here is CASSLARTPDTQYF. The CDR3 nucleotides are TGTGCCAGCAGCTTAGCCAGGACCCCAGATACGCAGTATTTT.

The chain joins TRBV6-2 or TRBV6-3 to TRBJ1-4, with TRBD1 identical over 9 bases. The ends lost 5 bases at V and 7 bases at J; junction bases unmatched: 8. CDR1 and CDR2 from the germline V gene are MNHEY and SVGEGT. This CDR3 has 15 amino acids. Here the CDR3 reads CASSTWDRVGEKLFF. CDR3 nucleotides: TGTGCCAGCAGTACATGGGACAGGGTTGGTGAAAAACTGTTTTTT.

The chain links TRBV24-1 to TRBJ2-3; a possible D gene is TRBD2 (6 bases). The germline gives CDR1 KGHDR, CDR2 SFDVKD. The CDR3 length is 15 residues. V lost 4 bases and J lost 1, with 11 bases in between. The CDR3 spells CATSDPSEGTDTQYF. CDR3 bases: TGTGCCACCAGTGACCCTAGCGAAGGCACAGATACGCAGTATTTT.

The J gene is TRBJ1-3, the V gene TRBV27; D is unresolved. Trimming cost V 2 bases and J 0 bases, with 11 bases left between them. The CDR3 has 16 amino acids. From germline, CDR1 is MNHEY and CDR2 SMNVEV (reference sequence). CDR3 nucleotides: TGTGCCAGCAGTTTAGCGGCTGGAAGCTCTGGAAACACCATATATTTT. Its protein product is CASSLAAGSSGNTIYF.

V is TRBV5-5 and J is TRBJ1-2, with D possibly being TRBD1 (5 bases). The CDR3 is made up of 15 amino acids. Looked up from germline, CDR1 is SGHKS and CDR2 is YYEKEE (reference sequence). Trimming left V 4 bases short and J 4 bases short, with 17 bases between. The CDR3 nucleotides read TGTGCCAGCAGCCGAGCCAGGGACCAAAGCTATGGCTACACCTTC. Translating gives CASSRARDQSYGYTF.

The chain uses TRBV28 and TRBJ1-6; no definite D call. This CDR3 has 14 residues. V was cut by 7 bases and J by 5 bases, with 12 bases left in between. CDR1 and CDR2 from the germline V gene are MDHEN and SYDVKM. The CDR3 coding sequence is TGTGCCAGCACCGTCCAGACTAATAATTCACCCCTCCACTTT. It is translated as CASTVQTNNSPLHF.

The chain joins TRBV6-7 to TRBJ2-7; 7 nucleotides match TRBD2. TRBV6-7 is sorted into the ORF group, with uncertain function. Trimming removed 11 bases from V and 2 bases from J; junction bases left unmatched: 6. This CDR3 has 12 residues. The CDR3 sequence is CAPGRVTYEQYF. The CDR3 nucleotides are TGTGCCCCGGGGAGGGTGACCTACGAGCAGTACTTC.

The count of this clone is one. The chain has TRBV6-6 and TRBJ1-2, with no clear D. This CDR3 contains 14 residues. The V end lost 5 bases, the J end lost 3 bases, and 13 bases lay between the germline ends. Looked up from germline, CDR1 is MNHNY and CDR2 is SVGAGI (reference sequence). The CDR3 loop reads CASSPIPSYYGYTF. CDR3 coding DNA: TGTGCCAGCAGTCCCATCCCCTCGTACTATGGCTACACCTTC.

This clone showed up just a few times. The rearrangement uses TRBV10-2 and TRBJ2-2; no reliable D call. CDR1 and CDR2 (germline): WSHSY, SAAADI. Trimming cost V 6 bases and J 6 bases, with 11 bases left between them. This CDR3 has 13 residues. CDR3 in amino acids: CASRVIGSGELFF. As DNA, the CDR3 is TGCGCCAGCAGGGTGATAGGCTCCGGGGAGCTGTTTTTT.

The chain carries TRBV20-1 and TRBJ1-5, with unresolved D. Trimming left V 3 bases short and J 6 bases short, with 18 bases between. The V gene's germline CDR1 is DFQATT and CDR2 SNEGSKA (reference sequence). There are 15 residues in the CDR3. CDR3 protein: CSASARKGFVQPQHF. The CDR3 DNA is TGCAGTGCTAGTGCTAGAAAAGGGTTTGTTCAGCCCCAGCATTTT.